This T cell receptor beta chain was sequenced during a study of Ad26.COV2.S vaccination and SARS-CoV-2 variants. Study-level information: Donor was one of the participants in the Ad26.COV2.S arm of the COV1001 trial. Once or twice, 56 days apart, Ad26.COV2.S was delivered intramuscularly.

Produced via immunoSEQ multiplex PCR; TCRdb's table is partial and in-frame only. Counted here are about 440,000 clones, about 90% occurring once; the ten biggest clones make up approximately 4.3%. Regarding the study as a whole: Among vaccine recipients, spike-specific TCR breadth exceeded that of placebo recipients.

Treatment of the sample: roughly 18 received Ad26.COV2.S at low or high dose, single or two shots; roughly five received placebo; per-sample allocation not given. The samples date from day 63 after the first vaccine or placebo injection. As to this clone: Its antigen is not known.

The sequence derives from a person aged 18 to 59 who received the Ad26.COV2.S COVID-19 vaccine or a placebo. The sample here was peripheral blood, taken in a trial of Ad26.COV2.S vaccine versus placebo.

CDR3 region: CASSLVVSYNEQFF. The CDR3 DNA follows: TGTGCCAGCAGCTTAGTGGTTAGTTACAATGAGCAGTTCTTC. V gene TRBV11-2 combines with J gene TRBJ2-1; D is unresolved. Trimming took 1 base from V and 4 from J, leaving 8 bases between them. Germline V lookup: CDR1 SGHAT, CDR2 FQNNGV. The CDR3 totals 14 residues. Combining the CDR3 with reference TRBV11-2 and TRBJ2-1 gives the whole variable domain EAGVAQSPRYKIIEKRQSVAFWCNPISGHATLYWYQQILGQGPKLLIQFQNNGVVDDSQLPKDRFSAERLKGVDSTLKIQPAKLEDSAVYLCASSLVVSYNEQFFGPGTRLTVL.